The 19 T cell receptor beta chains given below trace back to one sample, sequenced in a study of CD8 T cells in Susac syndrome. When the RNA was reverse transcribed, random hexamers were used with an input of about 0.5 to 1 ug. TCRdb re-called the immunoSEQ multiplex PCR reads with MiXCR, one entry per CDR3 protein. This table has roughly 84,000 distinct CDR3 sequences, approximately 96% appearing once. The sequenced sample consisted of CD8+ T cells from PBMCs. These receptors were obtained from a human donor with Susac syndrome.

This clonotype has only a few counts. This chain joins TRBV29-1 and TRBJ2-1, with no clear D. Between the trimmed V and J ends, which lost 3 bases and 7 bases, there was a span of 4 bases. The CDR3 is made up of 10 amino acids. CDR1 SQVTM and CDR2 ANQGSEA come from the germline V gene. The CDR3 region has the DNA TGCAGCGTTGAGGGAAATGAGCAGTTCTTC. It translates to CSVEGNEQFF.

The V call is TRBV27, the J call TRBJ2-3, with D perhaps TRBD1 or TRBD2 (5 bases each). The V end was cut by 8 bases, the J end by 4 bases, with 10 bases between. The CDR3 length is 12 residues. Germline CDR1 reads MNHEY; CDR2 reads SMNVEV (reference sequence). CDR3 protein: CASYGTADTQYF. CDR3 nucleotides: TGTGCCAGCTACGGGACCGCAGATACGCAGTATTTT.

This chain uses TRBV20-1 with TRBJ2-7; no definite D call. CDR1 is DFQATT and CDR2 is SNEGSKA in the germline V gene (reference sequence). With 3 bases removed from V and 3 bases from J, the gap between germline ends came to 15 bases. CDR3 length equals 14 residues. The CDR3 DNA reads TGCAGTGCTAGTAAAGTCAACTCCGGCTACGAGCAGTACTTC. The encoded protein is CSASKVNSGYEQYF.

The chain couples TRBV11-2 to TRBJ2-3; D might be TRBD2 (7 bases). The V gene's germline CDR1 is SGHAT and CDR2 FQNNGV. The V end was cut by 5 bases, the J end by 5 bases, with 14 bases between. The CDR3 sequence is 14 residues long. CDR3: CASSSAGGRDTQYF. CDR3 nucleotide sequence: TGTGCCAGCAGCAGCGCCGGGGGGCGAGATACGCAGTATTTT.

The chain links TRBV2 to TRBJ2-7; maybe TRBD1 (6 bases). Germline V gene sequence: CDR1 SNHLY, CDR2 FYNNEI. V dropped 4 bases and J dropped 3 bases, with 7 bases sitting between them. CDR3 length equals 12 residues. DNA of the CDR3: TGTGCCAGCAGTGTACAGGGCTACGAGCAGTACGTC. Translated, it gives CASSVQGYEQYV.

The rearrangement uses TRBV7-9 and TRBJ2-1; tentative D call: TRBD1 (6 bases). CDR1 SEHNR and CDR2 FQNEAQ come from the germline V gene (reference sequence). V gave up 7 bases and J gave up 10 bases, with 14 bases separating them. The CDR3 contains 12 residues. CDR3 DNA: TGTGCCAGCAACCAGGGGAGCCGCGAGCAGTTCTTC. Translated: CASNQGSREQFF.

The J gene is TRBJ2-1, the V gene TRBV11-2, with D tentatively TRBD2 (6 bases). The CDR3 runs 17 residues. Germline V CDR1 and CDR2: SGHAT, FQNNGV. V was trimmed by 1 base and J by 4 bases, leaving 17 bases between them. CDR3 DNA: TGTGCCAGCAGCTTAGGAAGGGGAGTAGCGGCATACAATGAGCAGTTCTTC. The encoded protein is CASSLGRGVAAYNEQFF.

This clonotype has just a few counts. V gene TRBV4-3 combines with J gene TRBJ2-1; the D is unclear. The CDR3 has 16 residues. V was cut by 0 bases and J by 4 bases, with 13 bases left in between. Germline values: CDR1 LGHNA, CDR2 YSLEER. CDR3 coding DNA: TGCGCCAGCAGCCAAGATGGAGACCAGAGGTACAATGAGCAGTTCTTC. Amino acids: CASSQDGDQRYNEQFF.

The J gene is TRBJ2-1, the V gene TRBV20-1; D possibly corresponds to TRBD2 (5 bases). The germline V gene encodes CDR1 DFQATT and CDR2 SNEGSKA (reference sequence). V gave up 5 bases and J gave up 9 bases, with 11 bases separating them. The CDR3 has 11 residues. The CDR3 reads CSAYSEGEQFF. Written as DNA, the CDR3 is TGCAGTGCTTATAGCGAAGGTGAGCAGTTCTTC.

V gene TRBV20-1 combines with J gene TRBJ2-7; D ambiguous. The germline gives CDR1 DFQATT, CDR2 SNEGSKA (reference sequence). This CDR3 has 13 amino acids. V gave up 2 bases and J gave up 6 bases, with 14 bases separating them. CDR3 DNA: TGCAGTGCTAGAAACGGGCAGGACGGCGAGCAGTACGTC. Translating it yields CSARNGQDGEQYV.

CDR3 protein: CASSLETTEAFF. The DNA for the CDR3 is TGTGCCAGCAGCTTGGAGACCACTGAAGCTTTCTTT. V gene TRBV5-6 combines with J gene TRBJ1-1; D gene unclear. The CDR3 is made up of 12 amino acids. V was clipped by 0 bases and J by 4 bases, with 4 bases between them. Germline-derived CDR1 and CDR2 are SGHDT and YYEEEE. Supplemented by reference TRBV5-6 and TRBJ1-1, the full variable domain reads DAGVTQSPTHLIKTRGQQVTLRCSPKSGHDTVSWYQQALGQGPQFIFQYYEEEERQRGNFPDRFSGHQFPNYSSELNVNALLLGDSALYLCASSLETTEAFFGQGTRLTVV.

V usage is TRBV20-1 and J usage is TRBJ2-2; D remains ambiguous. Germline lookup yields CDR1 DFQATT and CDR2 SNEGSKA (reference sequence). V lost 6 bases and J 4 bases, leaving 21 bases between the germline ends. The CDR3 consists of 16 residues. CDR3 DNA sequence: TGCAGTGCGCTCTCTTTCGAGACTCGATCCACCGGGGAGCTGTTTTTT. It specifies CSALSFETRSTGELFF.

This CDR3 is CAWSVGTGSGNTIYF. CDR3 DNA: TGTGCCTGGAGTGTCGGGACAGGGTCCGGAAACACCATATATTTT. The chain recombines TRBV30 with TRBJ1-3; 9 nucleotides agree with TRBD1. The V gene's germline CDR1 is GTSNPN and CDR2 SVGIG (reference sequence). The CDR3 covers 15 residues. Unmatched junction bases numbered 4, after V lost 0 bases and J lost 4 bases.

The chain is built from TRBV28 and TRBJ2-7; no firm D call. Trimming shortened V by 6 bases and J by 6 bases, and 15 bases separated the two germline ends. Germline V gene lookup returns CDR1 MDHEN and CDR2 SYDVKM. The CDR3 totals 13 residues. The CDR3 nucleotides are TGTGCCAGCAGGATCGGGTCTCCAGGCGAGCAGTACTTC. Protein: CASRIGSPGEQYF. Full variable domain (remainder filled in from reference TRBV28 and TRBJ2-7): DVKVTQSSRYLVKRTGEKVFLECVQDMDHENMFWYRQDPGLGLRLIYFSYDVKMKEKGDIPEGYSVSREKKERFSLILESASTNQTSMYLCASRIGSPGEQYFGPGTRLTVT.

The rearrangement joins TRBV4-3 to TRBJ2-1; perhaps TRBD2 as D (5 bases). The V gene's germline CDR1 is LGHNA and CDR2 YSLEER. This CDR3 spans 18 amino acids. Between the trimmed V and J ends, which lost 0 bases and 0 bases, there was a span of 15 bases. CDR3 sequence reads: CASSQDWASWSSYNEQFF. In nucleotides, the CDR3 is TGCGCCAGCAGCCAAGATTGGGCTAGCTGGAGCTCCTACAATGAGCAGTTCTTC.

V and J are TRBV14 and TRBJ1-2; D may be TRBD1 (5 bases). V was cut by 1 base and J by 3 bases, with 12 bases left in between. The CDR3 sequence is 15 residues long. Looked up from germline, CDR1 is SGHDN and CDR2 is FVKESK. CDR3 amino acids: CASSQATGTYYGYTF. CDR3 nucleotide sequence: TGTGCCAGCAGCCAAGCTACCGGGACCTACTATGGCTACACCTTC. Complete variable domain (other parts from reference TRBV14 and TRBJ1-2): EAGVTQFPSHSVIEKGQTVTLRCDPISGHDNLYWYRRVMGKEIKFLLHFVKESKQDESGMPNNRFLAERTGGTYSTLKVQPAELEDSGVYFCASSQATGTYYGYTFGSGTRLTVV.

The CDR3 region has the DNA TGCAGTGCTAGAGTGGTAGATTCTAACTATGGCTACACCTTC. Protein sequence: CSARVVDSNYGYTF. The chain combines TRBV20-1 with TRBJ1-2; D gene unclear. Trimming took 1 base from V and 0 from J, leaving 9 bases between them. CDR1 and CDR2 (germline): DFQATT, SNEGSKA (reference sequence). This CDR3 comprises 14 residues.

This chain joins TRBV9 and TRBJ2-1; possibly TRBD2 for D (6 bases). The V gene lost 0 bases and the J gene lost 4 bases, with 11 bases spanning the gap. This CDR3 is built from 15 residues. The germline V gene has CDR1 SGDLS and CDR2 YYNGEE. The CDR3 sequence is CASSVERSGYNEQFF. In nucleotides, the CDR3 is TGTGCCAGCAGCGTAGAGCGGAGCGGGTACAATGAGCAGTTCTTC.

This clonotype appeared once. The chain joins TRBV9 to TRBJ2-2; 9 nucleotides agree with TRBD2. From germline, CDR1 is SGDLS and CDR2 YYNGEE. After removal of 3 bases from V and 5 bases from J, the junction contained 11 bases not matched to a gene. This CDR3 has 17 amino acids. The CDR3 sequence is CASSGGGLAGSTGELFF. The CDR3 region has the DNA TGTGCCAGCAGCGGGGGAGGGCTAGCGGGGTCGACCGGGGAGCTGTTTTTT.